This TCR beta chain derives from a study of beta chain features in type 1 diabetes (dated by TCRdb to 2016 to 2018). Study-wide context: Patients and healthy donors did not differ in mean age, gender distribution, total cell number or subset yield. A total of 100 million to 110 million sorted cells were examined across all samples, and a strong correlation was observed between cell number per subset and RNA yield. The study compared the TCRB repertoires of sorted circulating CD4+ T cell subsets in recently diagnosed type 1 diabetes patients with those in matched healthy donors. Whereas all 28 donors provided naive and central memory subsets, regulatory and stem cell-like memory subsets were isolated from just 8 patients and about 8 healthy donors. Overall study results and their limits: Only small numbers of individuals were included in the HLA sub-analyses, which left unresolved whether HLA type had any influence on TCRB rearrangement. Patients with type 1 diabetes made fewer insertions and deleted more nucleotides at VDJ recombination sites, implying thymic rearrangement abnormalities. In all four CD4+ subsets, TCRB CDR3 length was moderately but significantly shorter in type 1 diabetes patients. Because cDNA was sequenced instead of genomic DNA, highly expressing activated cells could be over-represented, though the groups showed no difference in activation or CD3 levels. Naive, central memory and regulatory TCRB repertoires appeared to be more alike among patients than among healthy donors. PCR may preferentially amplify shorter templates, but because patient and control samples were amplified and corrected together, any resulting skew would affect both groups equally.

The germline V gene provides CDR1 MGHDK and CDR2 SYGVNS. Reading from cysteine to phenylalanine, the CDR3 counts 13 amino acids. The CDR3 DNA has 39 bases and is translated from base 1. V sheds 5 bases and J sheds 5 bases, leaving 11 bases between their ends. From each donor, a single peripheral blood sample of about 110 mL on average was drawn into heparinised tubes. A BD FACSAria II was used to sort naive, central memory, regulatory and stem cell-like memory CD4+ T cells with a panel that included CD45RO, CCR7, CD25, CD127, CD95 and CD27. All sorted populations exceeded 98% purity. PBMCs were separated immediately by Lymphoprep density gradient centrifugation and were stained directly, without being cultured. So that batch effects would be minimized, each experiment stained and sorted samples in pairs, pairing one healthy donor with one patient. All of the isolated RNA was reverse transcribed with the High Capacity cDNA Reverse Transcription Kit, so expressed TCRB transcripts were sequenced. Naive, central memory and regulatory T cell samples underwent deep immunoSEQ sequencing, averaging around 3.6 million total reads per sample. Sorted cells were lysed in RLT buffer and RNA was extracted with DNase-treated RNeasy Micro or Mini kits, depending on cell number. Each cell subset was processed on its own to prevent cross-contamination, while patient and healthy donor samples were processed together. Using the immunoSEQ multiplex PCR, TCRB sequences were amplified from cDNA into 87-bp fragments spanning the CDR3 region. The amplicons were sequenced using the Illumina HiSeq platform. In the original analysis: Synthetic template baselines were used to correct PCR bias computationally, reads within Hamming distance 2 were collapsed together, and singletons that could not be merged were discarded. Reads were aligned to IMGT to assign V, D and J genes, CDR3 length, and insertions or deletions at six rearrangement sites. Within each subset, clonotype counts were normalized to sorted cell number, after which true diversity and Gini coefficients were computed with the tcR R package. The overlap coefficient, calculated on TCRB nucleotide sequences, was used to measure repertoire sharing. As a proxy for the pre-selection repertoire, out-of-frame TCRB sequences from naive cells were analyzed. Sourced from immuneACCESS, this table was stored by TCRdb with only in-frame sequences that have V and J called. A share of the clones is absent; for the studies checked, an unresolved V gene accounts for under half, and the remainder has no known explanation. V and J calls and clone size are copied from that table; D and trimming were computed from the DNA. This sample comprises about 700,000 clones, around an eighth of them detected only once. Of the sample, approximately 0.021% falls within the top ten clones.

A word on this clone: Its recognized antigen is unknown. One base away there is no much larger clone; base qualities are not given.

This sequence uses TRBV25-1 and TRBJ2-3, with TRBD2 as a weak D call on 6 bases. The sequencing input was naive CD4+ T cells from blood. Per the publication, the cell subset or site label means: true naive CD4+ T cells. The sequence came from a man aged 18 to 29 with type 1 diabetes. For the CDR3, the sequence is CASSRGLVDTQYF. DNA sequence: TGTGCCAGCAGTCGGGGGTTGGTAGATACGCAGTATTTT. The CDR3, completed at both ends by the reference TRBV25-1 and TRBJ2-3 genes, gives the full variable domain EADIYQTPRYLVIGTGKKITLECSQTMGHDKMYWYQQDPGMELHLIHYSYGVNSTEKGDLSSESTVSRIRTEHFPLTLESARPSHTSQYLCASSRGLVDTQYFGPGTRLTVL.